This entry lists 8 T cell receptor beta chains sequenced from one sample in a study of response to subunit inactivated influenza vaccine. MiXCR, applied by TCRdb to the RT-PCR reads, yields one record per CDR3 protein. The table shows under 200,000 distinct CDR3 sequences, with over 9.5% occurring only once. These data were likewise used in another study, on T cells expressing NK-cell markers. That source reports: TCR beta cDNA was made by 5'RACE template switching with UMIs.

Sequenced here: CD8+ T cells sorted from PBMCs, sampled approximately 13 days after vaccination. The receptors here all came from a man aged 50-59 years who received an inactivated influenza vaccine.

This clonotype has more than one count but fewer than ten. The rearrangement uses TRBV4-3 and TRBJ2-3, with D perhaps being TRBD1 or TRBD2 (6 bases each). V was shortened by 1 base and J by 4 bases, with 15 bases between the two germline ends. Germline V gives CDR1 LGHNA, CDR2 YSLEER. There are 16 residues in the CDR3. CDR3 residues: CASSQASRGVADTQYF. CDR3 bases: TGCGCCAGCAGCCAAGCGTCTAGGGGGGTCGCAGATACGCAGTATTTT.

This chain connects TRBV3-1 to TRBJ2-7; tentatively, D is TRBD1 (5 bases). The length of the CDR3 is 15 residues. The germline CDR1 and CDR2 sequences are LGHDT and YNNKEL (reference sequence). Trimming left V 11 bases short and J 2 bases short, with 22 bases between. The CDR3 loop reads CASSKQVSCTYEQYF. In nucleotides, the CDR3 is TGTGCCTCCTCCAAACAGGTGTCTTGTACCTACGAGCAGTACTTC.

Only a few counts were recorded for this clonotype. The rearrangement links TRBV10-3 to TRBJ2-7; 7 positions agree with TRBD2. In germline, CDR1 is ENHRY, CDR2 SYGVKD. This CDR3 spans 17 amino acids. V gave up 6 bases and J gave up 5 bases; unmatched junction bases: 19. CDR3 region: CAISQGMAGEKSHEQYF. The CDR3 DNA follows: TGTGCCATCAGCCAAGGGATGGCGGGAGAAAAGTCCCACGAGCAGTACTTC.

The rearrangement joins TRBV4-3 to TRBJ2-7; the D gene is possibly TRBD2 (5 bases). Trimming stripped 0 bases from V and 7 bases from J, with 7 bases between. The CDR3 loop spans 12 amino acids. Germline V gene data show CDR1 as LGHNA and CDR2 as YSLEER. The DNA for the CDR3 is TGCGCCAGCAGCCAAGACGGGGAAGAGCAGTACTTC. Encoded protein: CASSQDGEEQYF.

The chain combines TRBV7-9 with TRBJ2-2; D is undetermined. Deletions cut 5 bases from V and 4 bases from J, with 14 bases between. The CDR3 runs 15 residues. CDR1 is SEHNR, CDR2 FQNEAQ, per germline (reference sequence). The CDR3 DNA reads as TGTGCCAGCAGCATACCCGACGGCCCCACCGGGGAGCTGTTTTTT. Encoded protein: CASSIPDGPTGELFF.

V gene TRBV9 combines with J gene TRBJ2-2; no firm D call. The CDR3 is 14 amino acids. Deletions cut 0 bases from V and 1 base from J, with 4 bases between. Germline CDR1 SGDLS, CDR2 YYNGEE. The CDR3 is CASSVVRNTGELFF. CDR3 coding DNA: TGTGCCAGCAGCGTAGTTCGGAACACCGGGGAGCTGTTTTTT. The complete variable domain, with remaining parts taken from reference TRBV9 and TRBJ2-2, reads DSGVTQTPKHLITATGQRVTLRCSPRSGDLSVYWYQQSLDQGLQFLIQYYNGEERAKGNILERFSAQQFPDLHSELNLSSLELGDSALYFCASSVVRNTGELFFGEGSRLTVL.

This clonotype came up a few times. V and J are TRBV7-9 and TRBJ2-1; no firm D call. There are 13 residues in the CDR3. V was clipped by 1 base and J by 9 bases, with 10 bases between them. The germline V gene encodes CDR1 SEHNR and CDR2 FQNEAQ (reference sequence). The CDR3 region has the DNA TGTGCCAGCAGCTTAGGGCTGTATGGTGAGCAGTTCTTC. Translation: CASSLGLYGEQFF.

The chain employs TRBV9 and TRBJ2-7, with 8 bases identical to TRBD1. The CDR3 is 14 residues long. The J segment lost 3 bases and the V segment lost 2 bases, leaving 4 bases of the junction unmatched. Germline assignment: CDR1 SGDLS and CDR2 YYNGEE. This CDR3 is CASSVGQDVYEQYF. The DNA for the CDR3 is TGTGCCAGCAGCGTGGGACAGGACGTCTACGAGCAGTACTTC.